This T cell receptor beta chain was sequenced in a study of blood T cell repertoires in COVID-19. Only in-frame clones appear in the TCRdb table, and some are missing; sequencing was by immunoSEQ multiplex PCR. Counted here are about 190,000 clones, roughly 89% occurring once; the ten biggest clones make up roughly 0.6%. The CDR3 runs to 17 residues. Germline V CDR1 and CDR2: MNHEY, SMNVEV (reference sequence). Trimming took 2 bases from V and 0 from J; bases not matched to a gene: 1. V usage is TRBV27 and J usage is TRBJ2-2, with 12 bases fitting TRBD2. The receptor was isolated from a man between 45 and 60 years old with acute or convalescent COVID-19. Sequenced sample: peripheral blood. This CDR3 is CASSLRTSGANTGELFF. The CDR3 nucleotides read TGTGCCAGCAGTTTAAGGACTAGCGGGGCGAACACCGGGGAGCTGTTTTTT.